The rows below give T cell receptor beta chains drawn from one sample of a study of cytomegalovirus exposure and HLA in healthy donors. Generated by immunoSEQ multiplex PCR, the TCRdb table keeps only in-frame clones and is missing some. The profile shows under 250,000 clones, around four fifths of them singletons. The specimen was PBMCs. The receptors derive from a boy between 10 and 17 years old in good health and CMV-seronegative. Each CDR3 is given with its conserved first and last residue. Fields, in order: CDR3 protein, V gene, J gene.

CDR3aa: CASRPGTPNEQFF
v_gene: TRBV2
j_gene: TRBJ2-1

CDR3aa: CASSSLTAFWSSYNEQFF
v_gene: TRBV7-9
j_gene: TRBJ2-1

CDR3aa: CASSLVWDSNMNTEAFF
v_gene: TRBV11-2
j_gene: TRBJ1-1

CDR3aa: CSARSLDTQYF
v_gene: TRBV20-1
j_gene: TRBJ2-3

CDR3aa: CTSSPRTGQSYNEQFF
v_gene: TRBV1
j_gene: TRBJ2-1

CDR3aa: CASSLTPGTGYSQETQYF
v_gene: TRBV5-1
j_gene: TRBJ2-5

CDR3aa: CASYFREDYNSPLHF
v_gene: TRBV30
j_gene: TRBJ1-6

CDR3aa: CASYPGQREGTEKLFF
v_gene: TRBV10-1
j_gene: TRBJ1-4

CDR3aa: CAWSVAGGGYTF
v_gene: TRBV30
j_gene: TRBJ1-2

CDR3aa: CASQRLGTITDTQYF
v_gene: TRBV11-2
j_gene: TRBJ2-3

CDR3aa: CASSRGSTDTQYF
v_gene: TRBV18
j_gene: TRBJ2-3

CDR3aa: CASSLRAGSSGNTIYF
v_gene: TRBV2
j_gene: TRBJ1-3

CDR3aa: CASSEFTADYGYTF
v_gene: TRBV2
j_gene: TRBJ1-2

CDR3aa: CAWRQKGTGTHTGELFF
v_gene: TRBV30
j_gene: TRBJ2-2

CDR3aa: CASTGSAQETQYF
v_gene: TRBV6-1
j_gene: TRBJ2-5

CDR3aa: CASSQDGQVDF
v_gene: TRBV4-2
j_gene: TRBJ2-7

CDR3aa: CASSLGPSEQYF
v_gene: TRBV28
j_gene: TRBJ2-7

CDR3aa: CASKGGGRIAFF
v_gene: TRBV19
j_gene: TRBJ1-1

CDR3aa: CASSWQGGNQPQHF
v_gene: TRBV7-2
j_gene: TRBJ1-5

CDR3aa: CASSQDPGGPMNTEAFF
v_gene: TRBV4-2
j_gene: TRBJ1-1

CDR3aa: CASLEGGAGPDTQYF
v_gene: TRBV5-4
j_gene: TRBJ2-3

CDR3aa: CASSDLTGGDYGYTF
v_gene: TRBV25-1
j_gene: TRBJ1-2

CDR3aa: CASSEPGGANHEQYF
v_gene: TRBV2
j_gene: TRBJ2-7

CDR3aa: CASSISTGGFTKLFF
v_gene: TRBV6-1
j_gene: TRBJ1-4

CDR3aa: CASSLNRARSFF
v_gene: TRBV5-6
j_gene: TRBJ2-1